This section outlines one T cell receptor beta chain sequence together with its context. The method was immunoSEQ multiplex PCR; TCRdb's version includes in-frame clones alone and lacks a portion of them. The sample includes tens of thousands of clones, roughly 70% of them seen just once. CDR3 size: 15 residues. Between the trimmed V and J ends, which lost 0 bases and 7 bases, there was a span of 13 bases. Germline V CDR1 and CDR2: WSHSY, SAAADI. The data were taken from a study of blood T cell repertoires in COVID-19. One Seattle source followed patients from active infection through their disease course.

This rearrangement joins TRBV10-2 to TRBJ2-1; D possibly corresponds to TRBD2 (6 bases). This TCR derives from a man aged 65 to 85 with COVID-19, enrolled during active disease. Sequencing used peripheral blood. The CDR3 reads CASSESGLPGNEQFF. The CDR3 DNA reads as TGCGCCAGCAGTGAGTCGGGACTCCCCGGGAATGAGCAGTTCTTC.